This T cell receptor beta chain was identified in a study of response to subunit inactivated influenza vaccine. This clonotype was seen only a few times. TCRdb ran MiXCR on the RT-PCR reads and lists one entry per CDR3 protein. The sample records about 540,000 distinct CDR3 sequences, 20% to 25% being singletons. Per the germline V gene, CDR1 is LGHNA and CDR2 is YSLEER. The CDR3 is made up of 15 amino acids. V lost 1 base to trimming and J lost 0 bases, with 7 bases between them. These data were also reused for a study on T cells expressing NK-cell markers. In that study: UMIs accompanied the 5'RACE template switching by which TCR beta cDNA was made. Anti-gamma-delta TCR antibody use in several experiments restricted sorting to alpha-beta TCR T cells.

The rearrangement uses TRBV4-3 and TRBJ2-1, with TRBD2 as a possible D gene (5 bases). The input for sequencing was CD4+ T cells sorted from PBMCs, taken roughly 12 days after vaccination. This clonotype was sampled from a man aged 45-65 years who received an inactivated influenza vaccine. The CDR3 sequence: CASSQGGSSYNEQFF. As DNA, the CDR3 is TGCGCCAGCAGCCAAGGTGGGAGCTCCTACAATGAGCAGTTCTTC.